This TCR beta chain was identified in a study of CD8 T cells in ankylosing spondylitis. Findings and caveats of the study: CD8+ cells made up the disease-linked clones, which were relatively rare in peripheral blood. Some of the motif variants had earlier been found in reactive arthritis patients' fluid and blood. Clones linked to disease were reported to show significant enrichment in matched ankylosing spondylitis synovial fluid.

CDR3 length equals 14 residues. Germline loops: CDR1 SGDLS, CDR2 YYNGEE. V lost 4 bases, J lost 5 bases, and 15 bases lay in between. This clonotype appeared a single time. The antigen remains undetermined. Library preparation for TCR beta used quantitative 5'-RACE with molecular barcodes. A single record per CDR3 protein comes from TCRdb applying MiXCR to the 5' RACE reads. The data hold about 42,000 distinct CDR3 sequences, with 3% to 4% observed a single time. This rearrangement joins TRBV9 to TRBJ2-5; no reliable D call. The sequencing sample was made of blood, either unsorted or a sorted T cell fraction (not recorded which). The clonotype was recovered from a female donor with ankylosing spondylitis or in good health (not recorded which). The CDR3 DNA reads TGTGCCAGCAGCCGCCCAGACTCCGGTGAGACCCAGTACTTC. Its protein is CASSRPDSGETQYF.